The clone carrying this TCR beta chain was seen many times. Its matching antigen is unknown. Other DNA sequences in the sample encode the same CDR3. This sample is part of a study of beta chain features in type 1 diabetes. Overall study results and limits: HLA effects on TCRB rearrangement stayed unresolved here. Patients with Type 1 diabetes showed moderately but significantly shorter TCRB CDR3s in all four CD4+ subsets.

This CDR3 comprises 14 residues. Germline V CDR1 and CDR2: MNHEY, SVGAGI. The V gene end was trimmed by 0 bases and the J gene end by 1 base; junction bases not matched to a gene: 0. Reverse transcribing all isolated RNA meant expressed TCRB transcripts were sequenced. It was found that naive, central memory and regulatory T cell samples averaged about 3.57 million reads. Some clones are missing from TCRdb's copy, which holds only in-frame ones; the method was immunoSEQ multiplex PCR. The sample has 120,000 or so clones; roughly 17% are singletons. The TCR originated in a man younger than 35 with type 1 diabetes. The V call is TRBV6-5, the J call TRBJ2-7, with 7 bases that match TRBD2. The sample was central memory CD4+ T cells from blood. The CDR3 DNA is TGTGCCAGCAGTTACTCGCGGGAGTCCTACGAGCAGTACTTC. It codes for CASSYSRESYEQYF.